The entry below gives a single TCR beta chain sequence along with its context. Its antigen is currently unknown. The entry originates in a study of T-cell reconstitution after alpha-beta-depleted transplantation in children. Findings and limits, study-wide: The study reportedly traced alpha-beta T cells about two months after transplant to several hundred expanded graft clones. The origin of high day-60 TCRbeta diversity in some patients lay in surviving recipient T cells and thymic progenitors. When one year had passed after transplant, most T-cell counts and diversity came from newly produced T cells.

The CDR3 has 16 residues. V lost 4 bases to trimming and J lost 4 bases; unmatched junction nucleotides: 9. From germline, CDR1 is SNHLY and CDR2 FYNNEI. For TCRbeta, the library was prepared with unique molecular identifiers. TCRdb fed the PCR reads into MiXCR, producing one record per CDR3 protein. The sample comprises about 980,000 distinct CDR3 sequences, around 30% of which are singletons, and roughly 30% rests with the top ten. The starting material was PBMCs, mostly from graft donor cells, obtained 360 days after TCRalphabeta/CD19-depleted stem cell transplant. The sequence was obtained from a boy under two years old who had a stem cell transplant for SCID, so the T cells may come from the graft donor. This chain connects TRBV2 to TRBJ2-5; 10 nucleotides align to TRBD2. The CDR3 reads CASSARSGGAGETQYF. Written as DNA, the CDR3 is TGTGCCAGCAGTGCTCGGAGCGGGGGGGCCGGAGAGACCCAGTACTTC.